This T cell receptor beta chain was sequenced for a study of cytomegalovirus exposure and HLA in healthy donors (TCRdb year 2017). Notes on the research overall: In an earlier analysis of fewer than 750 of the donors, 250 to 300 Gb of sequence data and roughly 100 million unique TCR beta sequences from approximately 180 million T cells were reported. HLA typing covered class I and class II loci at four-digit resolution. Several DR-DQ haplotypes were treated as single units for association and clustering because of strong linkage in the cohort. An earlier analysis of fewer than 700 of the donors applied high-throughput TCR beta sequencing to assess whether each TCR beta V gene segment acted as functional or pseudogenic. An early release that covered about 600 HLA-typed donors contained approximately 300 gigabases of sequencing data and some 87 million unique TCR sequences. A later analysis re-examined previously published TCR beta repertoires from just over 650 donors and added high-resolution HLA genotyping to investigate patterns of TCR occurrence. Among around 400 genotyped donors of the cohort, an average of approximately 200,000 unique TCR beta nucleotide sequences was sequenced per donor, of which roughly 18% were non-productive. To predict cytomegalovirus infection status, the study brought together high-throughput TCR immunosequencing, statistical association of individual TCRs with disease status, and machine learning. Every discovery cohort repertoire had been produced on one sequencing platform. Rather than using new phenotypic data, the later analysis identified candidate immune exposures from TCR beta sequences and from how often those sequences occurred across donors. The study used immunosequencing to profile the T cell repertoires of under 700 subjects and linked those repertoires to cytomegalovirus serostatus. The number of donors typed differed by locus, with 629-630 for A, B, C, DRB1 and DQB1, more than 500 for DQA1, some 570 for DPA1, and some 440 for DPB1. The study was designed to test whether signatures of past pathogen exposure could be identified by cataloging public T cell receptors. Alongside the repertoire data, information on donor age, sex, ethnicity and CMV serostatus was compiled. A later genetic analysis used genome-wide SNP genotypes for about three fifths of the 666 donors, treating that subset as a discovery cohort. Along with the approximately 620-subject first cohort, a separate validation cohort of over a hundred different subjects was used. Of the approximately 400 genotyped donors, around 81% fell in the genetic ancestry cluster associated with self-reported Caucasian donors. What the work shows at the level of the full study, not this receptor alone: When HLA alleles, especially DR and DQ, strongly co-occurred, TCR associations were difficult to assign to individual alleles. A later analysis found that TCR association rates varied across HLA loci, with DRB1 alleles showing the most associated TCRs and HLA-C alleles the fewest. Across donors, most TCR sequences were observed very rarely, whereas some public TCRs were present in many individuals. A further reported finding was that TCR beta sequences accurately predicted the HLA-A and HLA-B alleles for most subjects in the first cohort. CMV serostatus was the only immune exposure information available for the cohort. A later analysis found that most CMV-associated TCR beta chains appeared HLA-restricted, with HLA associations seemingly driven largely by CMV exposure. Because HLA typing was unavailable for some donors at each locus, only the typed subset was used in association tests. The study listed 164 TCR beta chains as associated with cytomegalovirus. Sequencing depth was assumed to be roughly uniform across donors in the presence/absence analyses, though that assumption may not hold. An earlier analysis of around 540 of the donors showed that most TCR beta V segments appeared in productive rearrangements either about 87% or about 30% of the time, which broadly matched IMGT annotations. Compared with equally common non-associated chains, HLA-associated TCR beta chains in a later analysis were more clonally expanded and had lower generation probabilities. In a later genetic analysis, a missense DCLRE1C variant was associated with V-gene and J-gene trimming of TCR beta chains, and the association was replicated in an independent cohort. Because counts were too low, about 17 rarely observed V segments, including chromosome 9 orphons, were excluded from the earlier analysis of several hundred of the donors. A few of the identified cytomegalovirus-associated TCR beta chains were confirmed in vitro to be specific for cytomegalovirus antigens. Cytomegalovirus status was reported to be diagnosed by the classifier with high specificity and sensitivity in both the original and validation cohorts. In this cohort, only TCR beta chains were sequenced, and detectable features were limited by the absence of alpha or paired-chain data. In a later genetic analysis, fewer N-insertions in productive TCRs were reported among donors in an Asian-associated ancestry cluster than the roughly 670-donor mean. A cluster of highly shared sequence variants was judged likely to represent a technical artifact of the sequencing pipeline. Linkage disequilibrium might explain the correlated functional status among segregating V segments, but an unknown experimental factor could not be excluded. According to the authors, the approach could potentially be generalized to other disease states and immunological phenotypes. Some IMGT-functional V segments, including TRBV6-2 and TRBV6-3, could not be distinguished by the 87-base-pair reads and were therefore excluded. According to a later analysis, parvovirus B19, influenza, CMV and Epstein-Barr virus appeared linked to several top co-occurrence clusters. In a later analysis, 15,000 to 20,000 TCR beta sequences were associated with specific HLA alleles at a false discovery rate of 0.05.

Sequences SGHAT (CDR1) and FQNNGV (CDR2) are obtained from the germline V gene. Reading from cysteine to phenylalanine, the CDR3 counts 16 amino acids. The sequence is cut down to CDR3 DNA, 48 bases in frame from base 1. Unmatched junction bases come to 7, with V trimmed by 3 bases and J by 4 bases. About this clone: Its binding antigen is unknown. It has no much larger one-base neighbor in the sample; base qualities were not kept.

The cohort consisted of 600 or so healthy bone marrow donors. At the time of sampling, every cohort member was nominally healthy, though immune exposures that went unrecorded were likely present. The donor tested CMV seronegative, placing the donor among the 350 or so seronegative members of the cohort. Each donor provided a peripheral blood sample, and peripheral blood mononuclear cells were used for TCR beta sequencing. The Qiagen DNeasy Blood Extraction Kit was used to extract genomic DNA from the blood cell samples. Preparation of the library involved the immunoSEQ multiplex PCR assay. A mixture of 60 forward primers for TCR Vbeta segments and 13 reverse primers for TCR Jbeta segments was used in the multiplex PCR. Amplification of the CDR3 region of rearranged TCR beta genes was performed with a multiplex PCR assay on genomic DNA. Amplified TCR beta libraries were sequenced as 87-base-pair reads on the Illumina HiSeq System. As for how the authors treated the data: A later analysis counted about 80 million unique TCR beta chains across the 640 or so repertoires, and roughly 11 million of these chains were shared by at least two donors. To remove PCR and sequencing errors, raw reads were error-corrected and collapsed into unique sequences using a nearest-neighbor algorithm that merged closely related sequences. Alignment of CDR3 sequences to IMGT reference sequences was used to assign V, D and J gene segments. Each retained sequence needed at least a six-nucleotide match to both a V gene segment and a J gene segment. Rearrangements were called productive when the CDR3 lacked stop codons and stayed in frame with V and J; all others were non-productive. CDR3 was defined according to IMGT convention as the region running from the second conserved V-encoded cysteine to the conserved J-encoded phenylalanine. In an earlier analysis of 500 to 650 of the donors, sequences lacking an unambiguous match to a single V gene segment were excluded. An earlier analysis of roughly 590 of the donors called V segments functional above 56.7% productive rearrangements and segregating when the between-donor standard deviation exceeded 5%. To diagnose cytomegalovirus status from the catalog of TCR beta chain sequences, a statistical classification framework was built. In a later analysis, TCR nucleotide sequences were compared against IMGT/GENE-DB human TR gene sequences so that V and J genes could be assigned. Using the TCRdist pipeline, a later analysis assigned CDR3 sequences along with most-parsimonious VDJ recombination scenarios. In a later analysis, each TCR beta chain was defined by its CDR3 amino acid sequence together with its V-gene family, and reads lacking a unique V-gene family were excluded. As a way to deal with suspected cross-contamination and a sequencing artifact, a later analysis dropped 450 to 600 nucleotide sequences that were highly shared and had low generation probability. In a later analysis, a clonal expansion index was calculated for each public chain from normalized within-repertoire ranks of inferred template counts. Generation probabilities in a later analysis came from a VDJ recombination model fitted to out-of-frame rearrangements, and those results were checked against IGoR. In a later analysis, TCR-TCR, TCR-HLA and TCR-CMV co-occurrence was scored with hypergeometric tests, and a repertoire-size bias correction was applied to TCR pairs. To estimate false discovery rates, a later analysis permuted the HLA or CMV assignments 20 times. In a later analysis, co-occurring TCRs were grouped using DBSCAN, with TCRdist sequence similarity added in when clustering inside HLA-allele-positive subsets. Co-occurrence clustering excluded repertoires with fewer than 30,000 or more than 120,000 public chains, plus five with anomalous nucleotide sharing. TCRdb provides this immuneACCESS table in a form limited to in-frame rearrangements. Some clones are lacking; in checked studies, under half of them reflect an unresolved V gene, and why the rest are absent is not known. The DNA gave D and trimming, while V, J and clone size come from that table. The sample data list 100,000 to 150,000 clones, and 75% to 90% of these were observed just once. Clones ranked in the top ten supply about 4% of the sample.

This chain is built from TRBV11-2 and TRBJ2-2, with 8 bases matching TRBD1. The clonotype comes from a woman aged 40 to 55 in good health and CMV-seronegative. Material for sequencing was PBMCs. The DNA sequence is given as TGTGCCAGCAGCTTTAAGACAGGGGACCTCACCGGGGAGCTGTTTTTT. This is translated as CASSFKTGDLTGELFF.